This TCR beta chain is drawn from a study of blood T cell repertoires in COVID-19. Study-wide context: Samples came from the United States, Italy and Spain, spanning acute and convalescent COVID-19. The analysed material was cDNA or gDNA that came from T cells, B-cell-depleted T cells, or PBMCs.

Original methodology: Nucleated cell number was recorded as an estimate derived from reference gene primer amplification. Profiled with immunoSEQ multiplex PCR; TCRdb holds only in-frame clones, not every one. V and J calls and clone size come straight from that table; D and trimming were deduced from the DNA. Seen here are about 140,000 clones, roughly 90% observed once, and the top ten hold approximately 1.8%. This CDR3 is built from 16 residues. CDR1 is SGHDT and CDR2 is YYEEEE in the germline V gene. Trimming cost V 4 bases and J 3 bases, with 19 bases left between them. The sequence derives from a man in his sixties or seventies with acute or convalescent COVID-19. What was sequenced was peripheral blood. The V and J genes are TRBV5-6 and TRBJ1-2; no clear D. CDR3 protein: CASSPTTLRVDYGYTF. The CDR3 DNA follows: TGTGCCAGCAGCCCGACTACTTTACGTGTGGACTATGGCTACACCTTC.